This T cell receptor beta chain was obtained from a study of blood T cell repertoires in COVID-19 (dated by TCRdb to about 2020). Regarding the complete study: Samples from collaborators originated in the United States, Italy and Spain and spanned both the acute and convalescent phases of COVID-19. The prospective study material was composed of cDNA or gDNA derived from T cells, B-cell-depleted T cells, or PBMCs. Subjects who had been exposed to COVID-19, were actively infected with it, or had recovered from it provided the deeply sampled blood TCRbeta repertoires that made up the dataset. The repertoires were released in a freely available public database meant as a resource for research on the immune response to SARS-CoV-2. Samples were obtained from the ongoing ImmuneRACE study (first 160 participants) and from over 1,000 subjects provided by 6 global collaborators. Nearly every sample came with metadata listing a de-identified subject ID, COVID-19 status, age in years and sex. HLA class I and class II types, where available, came from metadata supplied by the sample provider rather than from assay-based typing.

Results and caveats for the whole study, not just this receptor: How much clinical and demographic metadata was included differed by source and by participant, and the metadata was provided uncurated.

To note about this clone: Which antigen it targets is not known. Base quality data are lacking; no much larger clone is found one base away.

The immunoSEQ Assay, a bias-controlled multiplex PCR, was used to amplify TCRbeta CDR3 regions from genomic DNA. The original pipeline was this. Within the assay, amplification of reference gene primers was used to estimate how many nucleated cells each sample contained. To quantify the absolute abundance of each unique TCRbeta CDR3 rearrangement, sequence reads were collapsed and filtered. For each sample, productive Simpson clonality was calculated by taking the square root of Simpson's diversity index across productive rearrangements. TCRdb obtained this table from immuneACCESS and retained in-frame rearrangements with V and J assigned. These tables miss some clones; where compared with another copy, unresolved V genes account for less than half of the shortfall, and the remainder is unexplained. For V, J and clone size, that table is used; D and trimming come from the DNA. This sample gives fewer than 350,000 clones in total; around nine tenths of them show up just once. The ten largest clones represent just under 4% of the sample.

One collaborating source in Seattle enrolled patients while the patients were actively infected and followed the patients over time throughout the course of disease. Collaborating institutions collected whole blood in K2EDTA tubes following their own protocols. For TCRbeta analysis, collaborators shipped samples as frozen whole blood, isolated PBMCs, or DNA extracted from either of those sample types. Its CDR3 holds 15 amino acids, cysteine through phenylalanine. Just the 45-base CDR3 DNA is kept, in frame starting at base 1. Cut back by 6 bases and 4 bases, the V and J ends lie 18 bases apart. CDR1 and CDR2, looked up from the germline V gene, are MNHEY and SVGAGI.

Here the chain combines TRBV6-5 and TRBJ1-2, with the D gene call left open. Sequencing input: peripheral blood. The sequence derives from a woman aged 55 to 70 with COVID-19, enrolled during active disease. For the CDR3, the sequence is CASRWPGGNFYGYTF. The DNA sequence is given as TGTGCCAGCAGATGGCCGGGAGGGAATTTCTATGGCTACACCTTC.